This T cell receptor (beta chain) was captured in a study of radiotherapy plus CTLA-4 blockade in lung cancer. Background on the study: There were objective responses in approximately 20% of patients, and around 31% had disease control. General observations from the study: Radiotherapy with ipilimumab was followed by blood expansion of tumor-derived clones.

TCRdb keeps only in-frame clones here, not all; method: immunoSEQ multiplex PCR. Among about 86,000 clones listed, around 86% were seen once. The CDR3 totals 11 residues. The germline CDR1 and CDR2 sequences are SGHNT and YYREEE (reference sequence). Between the trimmed V and J ends, which lost 5 bases and 4 bases, there was a span of 7 bases. Patients with chemo-refractory metastatic non-small-cell lung cancer received focal radiation plus CTLA-4 blockade with ipilimumab. This clone showed up just a few times. Its specificity is not known. The chain combines TRBV5-4 with TRBJ2-7; D call uncertain. The receptor was isolated from a human donor with non-small cell lung cancer who had stable disease on radiotherapy plus ipilimumab. Sequences were derived from peripheral blood, sampled from a patient treated with radiotherapy plus ipilimumab. The CDR3 DNA sequence: TGTGCCAGCAGTAAGGGATACGAGCAGTACTTC. Protein product: CASSKGYEQYF. Drawing the rest from reference TRBV5-4 and TRBJ2-7, the complete variable domain is ETGVTQSPTHLIKTRGQQVTLRCSSQSGHNTVSWYQQALGQGPQFIFQYYREEENGRGNFPPRFSGLQFPNYSSELNVNALELDDSALYLCASSKGYEQYFGPGTRLTVT.